The 30 T cell receptor beta chains reported below all come from one sample, sequenced in a study of blood T cells in healthy people across ages. Primers used in a second PCR of about 7 to 11 cycles were a sample-barcoded 5' primer and a J-beta primer mix. TCRdb analysed the 5' RACE reads with MiXCR anew, one entry per CDR3 protein. The table lists 600,000 to 850,000 distinct CDR3 sequences, more than 20% of them singletons. A further study also used this sample, focusing on T cells of mothers and their children.

The material sequenced was blood. The receptors derive from a boy aged 5 to 17 in good health.

This clonotype has a handful of counts. V is TRBV7-2 and J is TRBJ2-3; the D is unclear. In germline, CDR1 is SGHTA, CDR2 FQGNSA. With 8 bases removed from V and 4 bases from J, the gap between germline ends came to 10 bases. The CDR3 is 12 amino acids. The CDR3 DNA reads as TGTGCCAGCTTAGCCCGGGCAGATACGCAGTATTTT. This codes for CASLARADTQYF. The complete variable domain, with remaining parts taken from reference TRBV7-2 and TRBJ2-3, reads GAGVSQSPSNKVTEKGKDVELRCDPISGHTALYWYRQSLGQGLEFLIYFQGNSAPDKSGLPSDRFSAERTGGSVSTLTIQRTQQEDSAVYLCASLARADTQYFGPGTRLTVL.

This clonotype showed up just a few times. Germline is not matched at one junction end, which may reflect a read error. The chain employs TRBV4-1 and TRBJ2-3; D is perhaps TRBD2 (6 bases). Germline-derived CDR1 and CDR2 are MGHRA and YSYEKL. This CDR3 region has 15 residues. CDR3 loop: CASSQVVTSTDTQYF. CDR3 nucleotides: TGCGCCAGCAGCCAAGTTGTAACTAGCACGGATACGCAGTATTTT.

This clonotype was detected a few times. The V call is TRBV12-3 or TRBV12-4, the J call TRBJ2-7, with D possibly matching TRBD1 (5 bases). Trimming left V 3 bases short and J 3 bases short, with 12 bases between. The CDR3 is 14 amino acids. The CDR3 DNA reads TGTGCCAGCAGTTTTGCTGGGCAGGGCTACGAGCAGTACTTC. Translating it yields CASSFAGQGYEQYF.

This clonotype was observed many times. The CDR3 nucleotides read TGTGCCAGCAGTTTTACAGGGAGCATTCAGTACTTC. It specifies CASSFTGSIQYF. This rearrangement joins TRBV28 to TRBJ2-4, with a weak D call TRBD1 (6 bases). The CDR3 consists of 12 residues. Germline V gene lookup returns CDR1 MDHEN and CDR2 SYDVKM. Trimming pared 3 bases from V and 9 bases from J, leaving 9 bases between. The full variable domain, in which reference TRBV28 and TRBJ2-4 provide the parts outside the CDR3, is DVKVTQSSRYLVKRTGEKVFLECVQDMDHENMFWYRQDPGLGLRLIYFSYDVKMKEKGDIPEGYSVSREKKERFSLILESASTNQTSMYLCASSFTGSIQYFGAGTRLSVL.

For this clonotype: A read error may produce the germline difference seen at one junction end. V gene TRBV6-6 combines with J gene TRBJ1-2, with TRBD1 matching over 11 bases. The CDR3 is 12 residues long. Germline CDR1 is MNHNY and CDR2 is SVGAGI (reference sequence). CDR3 sequence reads: CASSPSGGQGVF. CDR3 sequence (DNA): TGTGCCAGCAGTCCCTCGGGGGGACAGGGGGTCTTC.

The gene calls are TRBV9 and TRBJ2-2, with D perhaps matching TRBD2 (6 bases). V lost 4 bases and J 3 bases, leaving 10 bases between the germline ends. CDR3 length: 14 amino acids. Per germline, CDR1 SGDLS and CDR2 YYNGEE. In DNA form, the CDR3 reads TGTGCCAGCAGCTCCGGGGGTGACACCGGGGAGCTGTTTTTT. Translation gives CASSSGGDTGELFF. Full variable domain (remainder filled in from reference TRBV9 and TRBJ2-2): DSGVTQTPKHLITATGQRVTLRCSPRSGDLSVYWYQQSLDQGLQFLIQYYNGEERAKGNILERFSAQQFPDLHSELNLSSLELGDSALYFCASSSGGDTGELFFGEGSRLTVL.

This clonotype came up a few times. V gene TRBV9 combines with J gene TRBJ1-1; D unresolved. Trimming cost V 3 bases and J 7 bases, with 19 bases left between them. The germline V gene has CDR1 SGDLS and CDR2 YYNGEE. The CDR3 is made up of 15 amino acids. CDR3 sequence: CASSGPTLRQGEAFF. The CDR3 DNA follows: TGTGCCAGCAGCGGCCCAACCTTACGACAAGGTGAAGCTTTCTTT.

This clonotype was counted a few times. The V call is TRBV15, the J call TRBJ2-5, with D possibly TRBD2 on 6 matching bases. The germline CDR1 and CDR2 sequences are LNHNV and YYDKDF (reference sequence). CDR3 size: 16 residues. V was clipped by 1 base and J by 5 bases, with 17 bases between them. In DNA, the CDR3 is TGTGCCACCAGCAGAGGAGGGGAGGCTAGGAAGGAGACCCAGTACTTC. It specifies CATSRGGEARKETQYF. The full variable domain, completed using reference TRBV15 and TRBJ2-5, is DAMVIQNPRYQVTQFGKPVTLSCSQTLNHNVMYWYQQKSSQAPKLLFHYYDKDFNNEADTPDNFQSRRPNTSFCFLDIRSPGLGDTAMYLCATSRGGEARKETQYFGPGTRLLVL.

This clonotype appeared a single time. This chain links TRBV7-2 with TRBJ2-6; perhaps TRBD2 as D (6 bases). The CDR3 totals 16 residues. Trimming removed 1 base at V and 4 bases at J, with 11 bases between. CDR1 SGHTA and CDR2 FQGNSA come from the germline V gene. The CDR3 coding sequence is TGTGCCAGCAGCTTAGTCCGCGCGGGAGGGGCCAACGTCCTGACTTTC. It translates to CASSLVRAGGANVLTF.

This clonotype turned up a few times. The rearrangement joins TRBV13 to TRBJ2-7; a possible D gene is TRBD2 (6 bases). The CDR3 runs 17 residues. Germline CDR1 reads PRHDT; CDR2 reads FYEKMQ (reference sequence). V was cut by 0 bases and J by 0 bases, with 15 bases left in between. This chain's CDR3 is CASSLGPGRGSSYEQYF. CDR3 coding DNA: TGTGCCAGCAGCTTAGGCCCGGGACGGGGGAGCTCCTACGAGCAGTACTTC.

CDR3 bases: TGCGCCAGCAGCCAATACGGGGGGGCAGGGAATGAGCAGTTCTTC. Its translation is CASSQYGGAGNEQFF. The chain combines TRBV4-3 with TRBJ2-1; 8 bases fit TRBD2. After removal of 2 bases from V and 7 bases from J, the junction contained 7 bases not matched to a gene. This CDR3 contains 15 residues. Germline V gene data show CDR1 as LGHNA and CDR2 as YSLEER.

This clonotype was picked up a small number of times. This chain links TRBV12-3 or TRBV12-4 with TRBJ1-4; maybe TRBD1 (6 bases). V shed 8 bases and J shed 4 bases, with 11 bases lying between them. The CDR3 length is 13 residues. The CDR3 DNA follows: TGTGCCAGCGGTACAGGGCTTAATGAAAAACTGTTTTTT. It translates to CASGTGLNEKLFF.

The chain employs TRBV12-3 or TRBV12-4 and TRBJ2-5; a possible D gene is TRBD2 (7 bases). The CDR3 is 15 amino acids. V shed 7 bases and J shed 3 bases, with 18 bases lying between them. The CDR3 coding sequence is TGTGCCAGCACTGCGACGGGGGGCCCAAAAGAGACCCAGTACTTC. Protein sequence: CASTATGGPKETQYF.

Only a few counts were recorded for this clonotype. The chain uses TRBV29-1 and TRBJ1-2; weak D call: TRBD1 (5 bases). The CDR3 runs 12 residues. V lost 5 bases, J lost 1 base, and 8 bases lay in between. Per the germline V gene, CDR1 is SQVTM and CDR2 is ANQGSEA. The CDR3 reads CSVKTDNYGYTF. DNA of the CDR3: TGCAGCGTTAAGACAGATAACTATGGCTACACCTTC.

The J gene is TRBJ2-7, the V gene TRBV20-1; perhaps TRBD1 as D (5 bases). Trimming shortened V by 3 bases and J by 0 bases, and 6 bases separated the two germline ends. This CDR3 region has 12 residues. Germline CDR1 DFQATT, CDR2 SNEGSKA (reference sequence). CDR3 sequence: CSARTDSYEQYF. The CDR3 nucleotides are TGCAGTGCTAGGACAGACTCCTACGAGCAGTACTTC.

Only a few counts were recorded for this clonotype. The rearrangement uses TRBV2 and TRBJ2-7; D unclear. The CDR3 extends over 12 amino acids. The V gene's germline CDR1 is SNHLY and CDR2 FYNNEI. The V and J ends lost 7 bases and 1 base respectively, with 8 bases between them. The CDR3 bases are TGTGCCAGCAAAGGGCGGTCCTACGAGCAGTACTTC. It translates to CASKGRSYEQYF.

The gene calls are TRBV15 and TRBJ1-5, with 7 bases lining up with TRBD1. Per the germline V gene, CDR1 is LNHNV and CDR2 is YYDKDF (reference sequence). The V gene end was trimmed by 11 bases and the J gene end by 2 bases; junction bases not matched to a gene: 6. The CDR3 runs 13 residues. The CDR3 loop is CAVAGGRNQPQHF. In DNA, the CDR3 is TGTGCCGTTGCAGGGGGTCGCAATCAGCCCCAGCATTTT.

The V gene is TRBV29-1, the J gene TRBJ2-7, with a possible D match to TRBD1 (5 bases). Germline CDR1 is SQVTM and CDR2 is ANQGSEA. This CDR3 is built from 14 residues. The V end was cut by 6 bases, the J end by 3 bases, with 18 bases between. In DNA, the CDR3 is TGCAGCGTGGGTTTAGAGAACAGGAACTACGAGCAGTACTTC. Protein sequence: CSVGLENRNYEQYF.

This clonotype was counted between two and nine times. At one boundary the junction diverges from the germline segment, which might be a read error. The chain recombines TRBV19 with TRBJ2-1; D gene unclear. CDR3 length: 15 amino acids. Germline-derived CDR1 and CDR2 are LNHDA and SQIVND (reference sequence). The DNA for the CDR3 is TGCGCAGTAGGGCCTGGGGTGAGCTCCTACAATGAGCAGTTCTTC. Amino acids: CAVGPGVSSYNEQFF.

This clonotype came up a few times. This sequence joins TRBV9 and TRBJ2-1; 9 bases match TRBD1. The germline V gene encodes CDR1 SGDLS and CDR2 YYNGEE. This CDR3 spans 14 amino acids. J lost 6 bases, V lost 4 bases, and 5 bases had no gene match. The CDR3 spells CASSRLTGGNEQFF. In DNA form, the CDR3 reads TGTGCCAGCAGCCGATTGACAGGGGGCAATGAGCAGTTCTTC.

The chain uses TRBV27 and TRBJ2-1; unclear D gene. The germline V gene encodes CDR1 MNHEY and CDR2 SMNVEV (reference sequence). Deletions cut 0 bases from V and 5 bases from J, with 8 bases between. This CDR3 has 14 residues. CDR3 sequence reads: CASSLSGQDNEQFF. For the CDR3, the DNA is TGTGCCAGCAGTTTATCGGGTCAGGACAATGAGCAGTTCTTC.

The gene calls are TRBV10-3 and TRBJ1-6; D is unresolved. The germline V gene has CDR1 ENHRY and CDR2 SYGVKD. The CDR3 sequence is 14 residues long. Trimming removed 4 bases from V and 9 bases from J, with 13 bases in between. The CDR3 reads CAISGGIVGSPLHF. The CDR3 DNA follows: TGTGCCATCAGTGGTGGGATAGTAGGTTCACCCCTCCACTTT.

The chain employs TRBV7-9 and TRBJ2-1; the match to TRBD1 covers 8 bases. CDR1 and CDR2 (germline): SEHNR, FQNEAQ (reference sequence). The CDR3 runs 18 residues. V dropped 3 bases and J dropped 7; count of bases not matched to a gene: 17. The CDR3 here is CASSLLLGRDRPRNEQFF. For the CDR3, the DNA is TGTGCCAGCAGCTTGCTTCTGGGCCGGGACAGGCCAAGAAATGAGCAGTTCTTC.

Of note for this clonotype: A read error may produce the germline difference seen at one junction end. The chain carries TRBV29-1 and TRBJ2-1; 9 bases fit TRBD1. Germline V gene sequence: CDR1 SQVTM, CDR2 ANQGSEA. This CDR3 comprises 12 residues. CDR3 sequence (DNA): TGCAGCTTTGAGGGACAGGGCAATGAGCAGTTCTTC. Translated, it gives CSFEGQGNEQFF.

The rearrangement joins TRBV9 to TRBJ1-2; D is ambiguous. Germline CDR1 and CDR2: SGDLS and YYNGEE. This CDR3 has 15 amino acids. With 4 bases removed from V and 2 bases from J, the gap between germline ends came to 15 bases. The CDR3 nucleotides are TGTGCCAGCAGCTTAGCCGGCCAGGAAAACTATGGCTACACCTTC. It translates to CASSLAGQENYGYTF.

The genes are TRBV24-1 and TRBJ2-7; D possibly uses TRBD1 or TRBD2 (5 bases each). Trimming took off 7 bases at V and 0 bases at J, with 9 bases between the two ends. The CDR3 is made up of 13 amino acids. In germline, CDR1 is KGHDR, CDR2 SFDVKD. This CDR3 reads CATSRDDSYEQYF. CDR3 coding DNA: TGTGCCACCAGCCGGGACGACTCCTACGAGCAGTACTTC.

The chain joins TRBV4-1 to TRBJ1-4; D gene unclear. The germline CDR1 and CDR2 sequences are MGHRA and YSYEKL. V gave up 0 bases and J gave up 8 bases, with 19 bases separating them. The CDR3 spans 17 residues. The CDR3 spells CASSQEPPPVINEKLFF. The CDR3 DNA reads as TGCGCCAGCAGCCAAGAACCCCCACCAGTTATTAACGAAAAACTGTTTTTT.

The chain has TRBV29-1 and TRBJ2-7; maybe TRBD2 (6 bases). Between the trimmed V and J ends, which lost 7 bases and 3 bases, there was a span of 13 bases. The CDR3 has 12 residues. The V gene's germline CDR1 is SQVTM and CDR2 ANQGSEA. CDR3 sequence (DNA): TGCAGCGCCGGAGGACTACGCTACGAGCAGTACTTC. As protein: CSAGGLRYEQYF.

This clonotype has ten or more counts. The chain uses TRBV6-1 and TRBJ2-7; D uncertain. CDR1 is MNHNS and CDR2 is SASEGT in the germline V gene. The V end lost 7 bases, the J end lost 1 base, and 8 bases lay between the germline ends. This CDR3 region has 12 residues. The DNA of the CDR3 is TGTGCCAGCAATAGCCTATCCTACGAGCAGTACTTC. It yields the protein CASNSLSYEQYF.

The chain couples TRBV5-1 to TRBJ2-5; tentatively, D is TRBD2 (6 bases). The germline CDR1 and CDR2 sequences are SGHRS and YFSETQ. Trimming removed 1 base from V and 4 bases from J, with 14 bases in between. The CDR3 consists of 15 residues. The CDR3 nucleotides read TGCGCCAGCAGCTTGAGTAGCGGAGCTATAGAGACCCAGTACTTC. Its protein is CASSLSSGAIETQYF.